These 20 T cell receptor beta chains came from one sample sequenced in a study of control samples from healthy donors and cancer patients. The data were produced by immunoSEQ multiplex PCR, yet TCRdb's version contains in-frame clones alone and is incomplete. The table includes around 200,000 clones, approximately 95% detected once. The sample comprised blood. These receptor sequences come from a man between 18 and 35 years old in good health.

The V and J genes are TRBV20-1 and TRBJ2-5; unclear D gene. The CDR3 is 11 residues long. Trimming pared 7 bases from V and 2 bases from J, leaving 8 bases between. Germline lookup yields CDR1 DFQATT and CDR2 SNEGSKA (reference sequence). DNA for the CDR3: TGCAGTGGACACCTACAAGAGACCCAGTACTTC. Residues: CSGHLQETQYF.

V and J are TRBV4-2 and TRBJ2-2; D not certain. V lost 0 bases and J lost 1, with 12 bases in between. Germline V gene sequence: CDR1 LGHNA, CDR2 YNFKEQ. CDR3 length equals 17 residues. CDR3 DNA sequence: TGTGCCAGCAGCCAAGATTTAAGGGATTGGAACACCGGGGAGCTGTTTTTT. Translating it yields CASSQDLRDWNTGELFF.

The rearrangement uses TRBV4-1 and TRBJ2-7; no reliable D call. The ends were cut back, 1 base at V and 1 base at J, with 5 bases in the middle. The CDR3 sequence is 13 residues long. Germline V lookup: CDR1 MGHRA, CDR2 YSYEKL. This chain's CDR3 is CASSQAQSYEQYF. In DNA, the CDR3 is TGCGCCAGCAGCCAAGCACAGTCCTACGAGCAGTACTTC.

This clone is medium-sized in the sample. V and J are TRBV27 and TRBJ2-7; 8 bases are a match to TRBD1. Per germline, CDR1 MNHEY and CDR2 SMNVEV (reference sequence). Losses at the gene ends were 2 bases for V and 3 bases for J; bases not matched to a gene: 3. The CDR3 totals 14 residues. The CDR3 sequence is CASSLQGANYEQYF. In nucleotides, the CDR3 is TGTGCCAGCAGTTTACAGGGGGCCAACTACGAGCAGTACTTC.

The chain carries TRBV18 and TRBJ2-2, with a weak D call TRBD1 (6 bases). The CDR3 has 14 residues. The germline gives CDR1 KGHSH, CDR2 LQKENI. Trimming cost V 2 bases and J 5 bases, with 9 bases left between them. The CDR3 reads CASSPLDRTGELFF. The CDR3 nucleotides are TGTGCCAGCTCACCATTAGACAGGACCGGGGAGCTGTTTTTT.

Here the CDR3 reads CASSSFVGRGSRVEAFF. In DNA, the CDR3 is TGTGCCAGCAGTTCCTTCGTCGGAAGGGGAAGCCGGGTGGAAGCTTTCTTT. V and J are TRBV27 and TRBJ1-1; D is perhaps TRBD1 (5 bases). V was trimmed by 4 bases and J by 8 bases, leaving 26 bases between them. The CDR3 runs to 17 residues. The germline V gene has CDR1 MNHEY and CDR2 SMNVEV (reference sequence).

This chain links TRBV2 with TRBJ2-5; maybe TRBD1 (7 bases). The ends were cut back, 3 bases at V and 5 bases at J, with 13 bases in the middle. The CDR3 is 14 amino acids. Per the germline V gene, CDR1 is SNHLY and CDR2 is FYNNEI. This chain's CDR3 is CASSEWRGPETQYF. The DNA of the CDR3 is TGTGCCAGCAGTGAGTGGAGGGGGCCGGAGACCCAGTACTTC. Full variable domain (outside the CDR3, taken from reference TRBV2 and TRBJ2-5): EPEVTQTPSHQVTQMGQEVILRCVPISNHLYFYWYRQILGQKVEFLVSFYNNEISEKSEIFDDQFSVERPDGSNFTLKIRSTKLEDSAMYFCASSEWRGPETQYFGPGTRLLVL.

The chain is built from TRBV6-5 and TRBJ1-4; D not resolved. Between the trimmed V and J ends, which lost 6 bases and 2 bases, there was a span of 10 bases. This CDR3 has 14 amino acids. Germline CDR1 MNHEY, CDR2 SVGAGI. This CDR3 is CASSLRLTNEKLFF. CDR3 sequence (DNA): TGTGCCAGCAGCCTAAGGCTGACTAATGAAAAACTGTTTTTT.

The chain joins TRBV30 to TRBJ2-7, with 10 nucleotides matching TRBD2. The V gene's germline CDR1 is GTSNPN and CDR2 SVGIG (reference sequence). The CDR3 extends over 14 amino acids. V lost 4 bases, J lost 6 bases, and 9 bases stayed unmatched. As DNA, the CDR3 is TGTGCCTGGACCCCTCCGGGACTAGCGCCCGAGCAGTACTTC. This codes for CAWTPPGLAPEQYF.

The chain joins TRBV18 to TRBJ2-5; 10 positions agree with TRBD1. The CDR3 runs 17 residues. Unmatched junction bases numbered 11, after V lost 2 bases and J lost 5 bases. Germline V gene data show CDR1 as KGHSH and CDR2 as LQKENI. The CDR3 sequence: CASSPWRDRGPGETQYF. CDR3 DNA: TGTGCCAGCTCACCATGGAGAGACAGGGGGCCAGGGGAGACCCAGTACTTC.

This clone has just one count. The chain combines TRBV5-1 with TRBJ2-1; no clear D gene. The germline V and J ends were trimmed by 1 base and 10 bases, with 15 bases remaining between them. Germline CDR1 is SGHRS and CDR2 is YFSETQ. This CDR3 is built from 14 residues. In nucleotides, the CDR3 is TGCGCCAGCAGCTTGTCCCCAGGTCCCCGGGAGCAGTTCTTC. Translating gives CASSLSPGPREQFF.

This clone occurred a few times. CDR3 sequence reads: CASSLAVRQNTEAFF. The CDR3 region has the DNA TGTGCCAGCAGCCTTGCCGTACGACAGAACACTGAAGCTTTCTTT. The genes are TRBV3-1 (or the pseudogene TRBV3-2) and TRBJ1-1; no reliable D call. Germline-derived CDR1 and CDR2 are LGHDT and YNNKEL (reference sequence). Trimming cost V 4 bases and J 1 base, with 13 bases left between them. The CDR3 loop spans 15 amino acids.

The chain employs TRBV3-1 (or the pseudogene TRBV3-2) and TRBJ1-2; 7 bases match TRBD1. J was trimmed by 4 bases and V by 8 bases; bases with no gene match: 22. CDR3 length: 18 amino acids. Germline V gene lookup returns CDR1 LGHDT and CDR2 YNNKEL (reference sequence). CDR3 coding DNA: TGTGCCAGCGGCCCGCACCCGCCCCCTTTGAGGGGGCCCTATGGCTACACCTTC. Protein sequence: CASGPHPPPLRGPYGYTF.

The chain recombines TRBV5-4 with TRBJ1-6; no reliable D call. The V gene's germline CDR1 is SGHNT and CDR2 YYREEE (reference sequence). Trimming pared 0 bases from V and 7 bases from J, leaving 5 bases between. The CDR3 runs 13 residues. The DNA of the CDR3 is TGTGCCAGCAGCTTGGTCCAGAATTCACCCCTCCACTTT. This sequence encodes CASSLVQNSPLHF.

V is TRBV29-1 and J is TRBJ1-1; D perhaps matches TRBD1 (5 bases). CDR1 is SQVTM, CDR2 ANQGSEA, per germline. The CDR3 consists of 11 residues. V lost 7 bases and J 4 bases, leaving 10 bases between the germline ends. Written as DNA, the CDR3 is TGCAGCGGTGGGACGCTCACTGAAGCTTTCTTT. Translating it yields CSGGTLTEAFF.

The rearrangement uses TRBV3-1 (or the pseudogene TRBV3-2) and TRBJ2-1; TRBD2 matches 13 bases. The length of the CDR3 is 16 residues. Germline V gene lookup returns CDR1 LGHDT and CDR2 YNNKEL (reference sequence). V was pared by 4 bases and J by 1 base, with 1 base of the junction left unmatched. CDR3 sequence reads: CASSLTSGGSYNEQFF. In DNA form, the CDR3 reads TGTGCCAGCAGCCTGACTAGCGGGGGGTCCTACAATGAGCAGTTCTTC.

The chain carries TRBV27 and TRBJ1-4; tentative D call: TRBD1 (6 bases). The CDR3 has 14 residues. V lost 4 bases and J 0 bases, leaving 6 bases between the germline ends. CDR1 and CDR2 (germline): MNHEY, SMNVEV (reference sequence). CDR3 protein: CASSWTATNEKLFF. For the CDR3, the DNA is TGTGCCAGCAGTTGGACAGCAACTAATGAAAAACTGTTTTTT.

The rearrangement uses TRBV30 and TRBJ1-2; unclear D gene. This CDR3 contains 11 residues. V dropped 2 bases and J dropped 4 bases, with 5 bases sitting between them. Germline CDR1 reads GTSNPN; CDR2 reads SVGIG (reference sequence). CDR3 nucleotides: TGTGCCTGGAGTTCGAGCTATGGCTACACCTTC. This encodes CAWSSSYGYTF.

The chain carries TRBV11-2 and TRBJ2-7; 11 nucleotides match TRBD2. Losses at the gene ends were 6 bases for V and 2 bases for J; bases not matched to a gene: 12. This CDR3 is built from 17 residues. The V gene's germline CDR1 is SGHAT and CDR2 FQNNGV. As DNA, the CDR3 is TGTGCCAGCAGACGTAACTTAGCGGGGGGGCCCGCCTACGAGCAGTACTTC. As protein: CASRRNLAGGPAYEQYF.

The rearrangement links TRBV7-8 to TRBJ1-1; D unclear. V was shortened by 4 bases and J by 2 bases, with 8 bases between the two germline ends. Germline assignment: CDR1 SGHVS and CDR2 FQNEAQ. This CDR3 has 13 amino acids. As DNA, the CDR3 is TGTGCCAGCAGCTACACAAGAAACACTGAAGCTTTCTTT. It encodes CASSYTRNTEAFF.